The TCR beta chain described here comes from a study of early T cells in non-severe SARS-CoV-2 infection. Each single cDNA molecule received a unique molecular identifier. MiXCR was run by TCRdb on the 5' RACE reads, yielding one entry per CDR3 protein. The sample includes around 99,000 distinct CDR3 sequences, around 10% seen only once; the top ten take 7.6%. This clonotype was seen ten or more times. Material for sequencing was whole blood. This receptor was taken from an adult who was a healthcare worker with PCR-confirmed SARS-CoV-2 infection or an uninfected control (not recorded which).

CDR3 residues: CASSHYGGTEAFF. CDR3 DNA: TGTGCCAGCAGCCATTACGGGGGGACTGAAGCTTTCTTT. The rearrangement links TRBV14 to TRBJ1-1; the D gene is possibly TRBD1 (5 bases). CDR1 is SGHDN and CDR2 is FVKESK in the germline V gene. Trimming left V 3 bases short and J 5 bases short, with 10 bases between. The CDR3 is made up of 13 amino acids.